This T cell receptor beta chain was identified in a study of T cells after yellow fever vaccination. Study context: Low-cell-number fractions were prepared with SMART-Seq v4 Ultra Low Input. General study findings and limits: Clones that expanded after primary vaccination mostly reappeared after the booster (less than 98% CD4, 88% CD8). Secondary responses were weaker yet peaked faster, day 5 versus 15.

TCRdb itself ran the 5' RACE reads through MiXCR, one entry per CDR3 protein. The data show roughly 500,000 distinct CDR3 sequences, with roughly a fifth seen just once and 14% held by the top ten. This clonotype has only a few counts. Its target is not known. The source material was PBMCs, sampled 15 days after the yellow fever booster vaccination. This TCR derives from a man aged 25-45 years who received the YFV17D yellow fever vaccine.

In DNA, the CDR3 is TGCAGCGTTGCGGCAGGGGGCGTTTCTGATACGCAGTATTTT. Amino acid sequence: CSVAAGGVSDTQYF. The chain is built from TRBV29-1 and TRBJ2-3; 8 nucleotides match TRBD1. The CDR3 length is 14 residues. V dropped 4 bases and J dropped 6; count of bases not matched to a gene: 9. Germline lookup yields CDR1 SQVTM and CDR2 ANQGSEA.